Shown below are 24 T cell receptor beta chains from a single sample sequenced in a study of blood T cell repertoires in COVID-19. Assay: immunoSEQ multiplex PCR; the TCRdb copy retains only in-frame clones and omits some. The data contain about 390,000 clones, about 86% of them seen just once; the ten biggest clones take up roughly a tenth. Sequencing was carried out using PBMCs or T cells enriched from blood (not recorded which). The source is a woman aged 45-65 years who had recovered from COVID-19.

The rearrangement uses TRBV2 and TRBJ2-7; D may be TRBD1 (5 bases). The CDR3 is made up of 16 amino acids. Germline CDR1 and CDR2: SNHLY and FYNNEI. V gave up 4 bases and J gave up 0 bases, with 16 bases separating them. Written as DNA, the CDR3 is TGTGCCAGCAGTGGTCAATGGGGCAGGAGCTCCTACGAGCAGTACTTC. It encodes CASSGQWGRSSYEQYF.

The CDR3 protein is CASGLVMTSGELFF. CDR3 nucleotides: TGTGCTAGTGGTTTGGTAATGACTAGCGGGGAGCTGTTTTTT. This chain joins TRBV12-5 and TRBJ2-2; D may be TRBD2 (6 bases). Germline loops: CDR1 LGHNT, CDR2 FRNRAP. The CDR3 contains 14 residues. Trimming cost V 0 bases and J 7 bases, with 9 bases left between them.

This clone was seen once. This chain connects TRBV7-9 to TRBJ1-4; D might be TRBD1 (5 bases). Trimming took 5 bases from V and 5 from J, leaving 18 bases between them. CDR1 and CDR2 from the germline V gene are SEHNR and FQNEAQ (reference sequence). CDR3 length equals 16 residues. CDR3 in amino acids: CASSPPGGTVNEKLFF. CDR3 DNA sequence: TGTGCCAGCAGCCCACCAGGAGGGACGGTGAATGAAAAACTGTTTTTT.

In nucleotides, the CDR3 is TGTGCCTGGAGTCTTGGGCTAGCGGGGGGCCACAGCACAGATACGCAGTATTTT. As protein: CAWSLGLAGGHSTDTQYF. The chain links TRBV30 to TRBJ2-3; 11 positions match TRBD2. Germline trimming cut 2 bases from V and 0 bases from J; bases unmatched to any gene: 10. There are 18 residues in the CDR3. CDR1 is GTSNPN and CDR2 is SVGIG in the germline V gene (reference sequence).

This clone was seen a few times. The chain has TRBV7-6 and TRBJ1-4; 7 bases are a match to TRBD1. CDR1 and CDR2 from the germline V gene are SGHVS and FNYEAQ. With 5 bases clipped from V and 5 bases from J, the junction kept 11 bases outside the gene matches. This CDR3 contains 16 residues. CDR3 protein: CASSPSGTARNEKLFF. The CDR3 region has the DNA TGTGCCAGCAGCCCATCCGGGACAGCGAGAAATGAAAAACTGTTTTTT.

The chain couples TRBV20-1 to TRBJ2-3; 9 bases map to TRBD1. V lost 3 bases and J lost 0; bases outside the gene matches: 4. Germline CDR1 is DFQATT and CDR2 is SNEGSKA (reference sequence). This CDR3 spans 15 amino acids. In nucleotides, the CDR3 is TGCAGTGCTAGTGAAGGGACAGGGAGCACAGATACGCAGTATTTT. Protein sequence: CSASEGTGSTDTQYF.

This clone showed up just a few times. CDR3 region: CASSPWAHPNTEAFF. CDR3 sequence (DNA): TGTGCCAGCAGCCCCTGGGCACACCCGAACACTGAAGCTTTCTTT. The chain uses TRBV7-2 and TRBJ1-1; the D is unclear. Trimming left V 5 bases short and J 1 base short, with 14 bases between. The CDR3 loop spans 15 amino acids. Germline V lookup: CDR1 SGHTA, CDR2 FQGNSA. Combining the CDR3 with reference TRBV7-2 and TRBJ1-1 gives the whole variable domain GAGVSQSPSNKVTEKGKDVELRCDPISGHTALYWYRQSLGQGLEFLIYFQGNSAPDKSGLPSDRFSAERTGGSVSTLTIQRTQQEDSAVYLCASSPWAHPNTEAFFGQGTRLTVV.

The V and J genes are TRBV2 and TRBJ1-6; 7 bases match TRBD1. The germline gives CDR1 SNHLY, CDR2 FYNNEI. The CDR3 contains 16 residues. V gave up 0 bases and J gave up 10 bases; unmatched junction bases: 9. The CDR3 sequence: CASSEAPDRAGSPLHF. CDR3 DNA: TGTGCCAGCAGTGAAGCACCTGACAGGGCCGGATCACCCCTCCACTTT.

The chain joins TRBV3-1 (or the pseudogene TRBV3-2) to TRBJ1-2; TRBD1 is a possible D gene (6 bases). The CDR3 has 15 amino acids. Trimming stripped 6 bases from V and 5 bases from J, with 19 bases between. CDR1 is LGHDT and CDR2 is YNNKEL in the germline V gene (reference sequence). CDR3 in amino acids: CASSQVTGLGYGYTF. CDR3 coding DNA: TGTGCCAGCAGTCAGGTTACAGGGCTGGGGTATGGCTACACCTTC.

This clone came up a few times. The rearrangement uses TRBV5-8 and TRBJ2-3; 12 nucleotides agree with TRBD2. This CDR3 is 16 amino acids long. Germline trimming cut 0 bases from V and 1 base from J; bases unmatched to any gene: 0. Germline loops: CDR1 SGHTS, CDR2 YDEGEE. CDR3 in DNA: TGTGCCAGCAGCTTGGGACTAGCGGGGGGCACAGATACGCAGTATTTT. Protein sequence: CASSLGLAGGTDTQYF.

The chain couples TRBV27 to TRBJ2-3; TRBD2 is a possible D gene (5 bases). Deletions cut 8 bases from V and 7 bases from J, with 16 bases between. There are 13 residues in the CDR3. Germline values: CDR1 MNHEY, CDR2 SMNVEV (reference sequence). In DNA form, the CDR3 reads TGTGCCAGCTCGGACTTTGGGGTAAATACGCAGTATTTT. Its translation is CASSDFGVNTQYF.

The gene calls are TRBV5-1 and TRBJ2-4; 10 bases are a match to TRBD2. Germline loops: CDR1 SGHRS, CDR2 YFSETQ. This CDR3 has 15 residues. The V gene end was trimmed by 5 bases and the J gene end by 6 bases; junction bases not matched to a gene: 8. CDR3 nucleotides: TGCGCCAGCAGTTATAGCGGGGGGAGAGTAAACATTCAGTACTTC. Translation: CASSYSGGRVNIQYF.

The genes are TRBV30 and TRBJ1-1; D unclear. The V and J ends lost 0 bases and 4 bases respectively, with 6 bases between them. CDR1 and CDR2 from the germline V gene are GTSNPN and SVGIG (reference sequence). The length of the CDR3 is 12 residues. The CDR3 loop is CAWSVSGTEAFF. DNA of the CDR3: TGTGCCTGGAGTGTGAGTGGCACTGAAGCTTTCTTT. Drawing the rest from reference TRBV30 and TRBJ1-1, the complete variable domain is SQTIHQWPATLVQPVGSPLSLECTVEGTSNPNLYWYRQAAGRGLQLLFYSVGIGQISSEVPQNLSASRPQDRQFILSSKKLLLSDSGFYLCAWSVSGTEAFFGQGTRLTVV.

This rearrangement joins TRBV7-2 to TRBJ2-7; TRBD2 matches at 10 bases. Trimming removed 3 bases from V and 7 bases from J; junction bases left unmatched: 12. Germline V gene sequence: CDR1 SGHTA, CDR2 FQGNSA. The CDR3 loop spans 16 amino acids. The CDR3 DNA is TGTGCCAGCAGCTTGCGGACTAGCGGAGTCTCGGGGGAGCAGTACTTC. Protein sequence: CASSLRTSGVSGEQYF.

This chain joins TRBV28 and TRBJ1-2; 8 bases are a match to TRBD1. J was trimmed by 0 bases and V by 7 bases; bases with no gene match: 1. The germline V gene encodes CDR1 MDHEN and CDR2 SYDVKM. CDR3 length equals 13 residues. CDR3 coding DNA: TGTGCCAGCACGGACAGGGCTAACTATGGCTACACCTTC. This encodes CASTDRANYGYTF.

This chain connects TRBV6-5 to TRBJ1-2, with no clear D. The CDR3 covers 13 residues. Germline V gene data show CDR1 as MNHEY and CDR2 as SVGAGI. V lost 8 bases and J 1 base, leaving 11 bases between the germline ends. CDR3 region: CASSEGVNYGYTF. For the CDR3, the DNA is TGTGCCAGCTCCGAGGGAGTTAACTATGGCTACACCTTC.

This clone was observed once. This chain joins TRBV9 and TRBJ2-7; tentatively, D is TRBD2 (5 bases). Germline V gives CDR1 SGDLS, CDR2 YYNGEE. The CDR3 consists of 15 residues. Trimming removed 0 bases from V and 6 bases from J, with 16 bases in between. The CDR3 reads CASSVGTPGTGEQYF. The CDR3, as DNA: TGTGCCAGCAGCGTAGGAACTCCGGGAACGGGCGAGCAGTACTTC.

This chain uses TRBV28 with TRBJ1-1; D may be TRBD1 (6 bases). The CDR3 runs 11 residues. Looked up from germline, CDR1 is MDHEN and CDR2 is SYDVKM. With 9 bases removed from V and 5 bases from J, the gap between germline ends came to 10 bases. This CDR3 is CASSGVTEAFF. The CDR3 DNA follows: TGTGCCAGTTCAGGGGTTACTGAAGCTTTCTTT.

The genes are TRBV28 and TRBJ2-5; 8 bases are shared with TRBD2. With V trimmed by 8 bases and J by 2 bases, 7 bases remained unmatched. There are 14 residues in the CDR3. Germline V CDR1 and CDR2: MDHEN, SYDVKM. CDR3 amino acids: CASHPGTSQETQYF. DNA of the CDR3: TGTGCCAGCCACCCCGGGACTAGTCAAGAGACCCAGTACTTC. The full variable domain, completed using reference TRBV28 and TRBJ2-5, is DVKVTQSSRYLVKRTGEKVFLECVQDMDHENMFWYRQDPGLGLRLIYFSYDVKMKEKGDIPEGYSVSREKKERFSLILESASTNQTSMYLCASHPGTSQETQYFGPGTRLLVL.

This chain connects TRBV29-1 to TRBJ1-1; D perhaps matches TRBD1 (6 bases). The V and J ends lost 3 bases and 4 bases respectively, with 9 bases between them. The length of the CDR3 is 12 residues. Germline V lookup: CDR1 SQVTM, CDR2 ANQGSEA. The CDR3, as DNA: TGCAGCGTTGACAGGGGTGGCACTGAAGCTTTCTTT. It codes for CSVDRGGTEAFF.

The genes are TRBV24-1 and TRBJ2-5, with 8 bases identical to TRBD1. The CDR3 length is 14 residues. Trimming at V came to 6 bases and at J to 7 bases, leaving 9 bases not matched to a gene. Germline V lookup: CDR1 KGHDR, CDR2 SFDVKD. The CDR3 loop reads CATSSGGPGGTQYF. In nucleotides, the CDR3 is TGTGCCACCAGTTCAGGGGGCCCCGGGGGGACCCAGTACTTC.

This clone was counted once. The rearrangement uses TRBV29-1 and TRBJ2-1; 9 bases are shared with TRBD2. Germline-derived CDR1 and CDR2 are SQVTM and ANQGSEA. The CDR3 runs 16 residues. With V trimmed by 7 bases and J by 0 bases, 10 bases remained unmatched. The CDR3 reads CSAGPLAGFSYNEQFF. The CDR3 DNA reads TGCAGCGCCGGCCCCCTAGCGGGGTTCTCCTACAATGAGCAGTTCTTC.

CDR3 in amino acids: CASSKAPTTLYGYTF. For the CDR3, the DNA is TGTGCCAGCAGTAAGGCACCAACTACCCTCTATGGCTACACCTTC. The chain recombines TRBV28 with TRBJ1-2, with D unresolved. The CDR3 has 15 amino acids. The V gene's germline CDR1 is MDHEN and CDR2 SYDVKM. V was pared by 5 bases and J by 4 bases, with 17 bases between.

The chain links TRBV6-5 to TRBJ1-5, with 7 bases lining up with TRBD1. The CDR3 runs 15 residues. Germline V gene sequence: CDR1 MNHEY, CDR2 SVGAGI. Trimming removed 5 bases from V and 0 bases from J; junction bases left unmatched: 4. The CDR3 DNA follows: TGTGCCAGCAGTAACAGGGGAGTTAGCAATCAGCCCCAGCATTTT. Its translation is CASSNRGVSNQPQHF.